These T cell receptor beta chains were read from a single sample in a study of blood T cells in healthy people across ages. MiXCR was run by TCRdb on the 5' RACE reads, yielding one entry per CDR3 protein. The table records about 1.1 million distinct CDR3 sequences, 30% to 40% of them present only once. Sequenced input: blood. The receptor source for this set is a man aged 18 to 29 in good health. CDR3s include the opening cysteine and the closing phenylalanine or tryptophan. Each record gives: J gene, clone size, V gene, D gene, CDR3 length, CDR3 protein, CDR3 DNA. A D gene is named only where the DNA matches it firmly. Only some rows state a clone size, as once, few, many or a class for expanded clones.

J: TRBJ1-6
size: .
V: TRBV7-9
D: .
length: 14
CDR3: CASSQGRDYSPLHF
DNA: TGTGCCAGCAGCCAGGGCAGGGATTATTCACCCCTCCACTTT

J: TRBJ1-2
size: .
V: TRBV20-1
D: .
length: 17
CDR3: CSASTINQGIRTNGYTF
DNA: TGCAGTGCTAGCACTATAAACCAGGGGATTAGGACTAATGGCTACACCTTC

J: TRBJ2-3
size: .
V: TRBV12-3/TRBV12-4
D: .
length: 14
CDR3: CASSWGRESDTQYF
DNA: TGTGCCAGCAGTTGGGGCAGGGAATCAGATACGCAGTATTTT

J: TRBJ2-4
size: few
V: TRBV10-3
D: .
length: 15
CDR3: CAIRDNREAKNIQYF
DNA: TGTGCCATCAGGGATAACAGGGAAGCCAAAAACATTCAGTACTTC

J: TRBJ1-2
size: few
V: TRBV13
D: .
length: 15
CDR3: CASSSGVRANYGYTF
DNA: TGTGCCAGCAGTTCGGGCGTACGAGCTAACTATGGCTACACCTTC

J: TRBJ2-5
size: .
V: TRBV6-5
D: .
length: 18
CDR3: CASSYSIFPGGAYNEQYF
DNA: TGTGCCAGCAGTTACTCGATTTTCCCGGGGGGCGCCTACAATGAGCAGTACTTC

J: TRBJ2-1
size: .
V: TRBV20-1
D: TRBD2
length: 14
CDR3: CSARVGGGTNEQFF
DNA: TGCAGTGCTAGAGTTGGCGGGGGGACAAATGAGCAGTTCTTC

J: TRBJ2-7
size: .
V: TRBV6-5
D: TRBD1
length: 16
CDR3: CASSYSGTGGPYEQYF
DNA: TGTGCCAGCAGTTACTCGGGTACAGGGGGACCCTACGAGCAGTACTTC

J: TRBJ2-1
size: few
V: TRBV3-1
D: TRBD2
length: 16
CDR3: CASSEETSGGLYEQFF
DNA: TGTGCCAGCAGCGAAGAGACTAGCGGGGGGTTGTATGAGCAGTTCTTC

J: TRBJ1-5
size: few
V: TRBV4-3
D: .
length: 16
CDR3: CASSQDLNRDNQPQHF
DNA: TGCGCCAGCAGCCAAGATCTGAACAGGGATAATCAGCCCCAGCATTTT

J: TRBJ1-1
size: .
V: TRBV19
D: .
length: 14
CDR3: CASSRLKQNTEAFF
DNA: TGTGCCAGTAGTCGATTGAAACAGAACACTGAAGCTTTCTTT

J: TRBJ2-1
size: .
V: TRBV7-3
D: .
length: 17
CDR3: CASSLMDRGTFYNEQFF
DNA: TGTGCCAGCAGCTTAATGGACCGGGGGACCTTCTACAATGAGCAGTTCTTC

J: TRBJ2-5
size: .
V: TRBV7-9
D: .
length: 12
CDR3: CASSLPEETQYF
DNA: TGTGCCAGCAGCTTACCCGAAGAGACCCAGTACTTC

J: TRBJ1-2
size: .
V: TRBV29-1
D: TRBD1
length: 13
CDR3: CGGGTGLTHGYTF
DNA: TGCGGCGGTGGGACAGGCCTTACTCATGGCTACACCTTC

J: TRBJ1-1
size: many
V: TRBV6-5
D: .
length: 13
CDR3: CASSRGVNTEAFF
DNA: TGTGCCAGCAGTCGGGGCGTGAACACTGAAGCTTTCTTT

J: TRBJ2-1
size: .
V: TRBV6-2/TRBV6-3
D: TRBD1
length: 16
CDR3: CASSYRPGQGRDEQFF
DNA: TGTGCCAGCAGTTACCGCCCGGGACAGGGTCGGGATGAGCAGTTCTTC

J: TRBJ1-1
size: few
V: TRBV12-3/TRBV12-4
D: TRBD1
length: 16
CDR3: CASSRTREGQGALAFF
DNA: TGTGCCAGCTCGCGGACCCGGGAGGGACAGGGGGCTTTGGCTTTCTTT

J: TRBJ1-2
size: few
V: TRBV12-5
D: .
length: 14
CDR3: CASGLDRADYGYTF
DNA: TGTGCTAGTGGTTTGGACAGGGCTGACTATGGCTACACCTTC

J: TRBJ1-3
size: .
V: TRBV6-6
D: .
length: 15
CDR3: CASSSDTISGNTIYF
DNA: TGTGCCAGCAGTTCTGACACTATCTCTGGAAACACCATATATTTT

J: TRBJ1-3
size: .
V: TRBV20-1
D: .
length: 15
CDR3: CSAGPPGGIGNTIYF
DNA: TGCAGTGCTGGGCCACCGGGGGGCATTGGAAACACCATATATTTT

J: TRBJ1-6
size: few
V: TRBV11-2
D: TRBD1
length: 16
CDR3: CASSSLRGQGRSPLHF
DNA: TGTGCCAGCAGCTCGCTGAGGGGACAGGGGAGATCACCCCTCCACTTT

J: TRBJ2-1
size: .
V: TRBV7-9
D: .
length: 14
CDR3: CASSKAERTYEQFF
DNA: TGTGCCAGCAGCAAAGCGGAGCGGACATACGAGCAGTTCTTC

J: TRBJ2-2
size: .
V: TRBV4-2
D: .
length: 13
CDR3: CASSQEATGELFF
DNA: TGTGCCAGCAGCCAAGAAGCCACCGGGGAGCTGTTTTTT

J: TRBJ2-6
size: .
V: TRBV12-3/TRBV12-4
D: .
length: 18
CDR3: CASSLWGPAYTGANVLTF
DNA: TGTGCCAGCAGTTTGTGGGGACCAGCCTATACTGGGGCCAACGTCCTGACTTTC

J: TRBJ2-1
size: .
V: TRBV12-5
D: TRBD1
length: 15
CDR3: CASGLSGTGAYEQFF
DNA: TGTGCTAGTGGTTTGTCCGGGACAGGGGCCTACGAGCAGTTCTTC

J: TRBJ1-4
size: .
V: TRBV29-1
D: TRBD1
length: 15
CDR3: CSMEPRDRFTEKLFF
DNA: TGCAGCATGGAGCCCCGGGACAGGTTTACTGAAAAACTGTTTTTT

J: TRBJ2-1
size: few
V: TRBV9
D: TRBD1
length: 17
CDR3: CASSVAGTAPLYNEQFF
DNA: TGTGCCAGCAGCGTAGCGGGGACAGCTCCCCTATACAATGAGCAGTTCTTC

J: TRBJ1-2
size: .
V: TRBV5-1
D: TRBD1
length: 14
CDR3: CASSWDRGSYGYTF
DNA: TGCGCCAGCAGCTGGGACAGGGGGTCCTATGGCTACACCTTC

J: TRBJ1-1
size: .
V: TRBV6-5
D: .
length: 16
CDR3: CASSYLTARRDTEAFF
DNA: TGTGCCAGCAGTTACCTGACAGCACGAAGAGACACTGAAGCTTTCTTT

J: TRBJ2-5
size: .
V: TRBV24-1
D: .
length: 15
CDR3: CATSAGTPNYNEQYF
DNA: TGTGCCACCAGTGCGGGGACCCCTAACTACAATGAGCAGTACTTC

J: TRBJ1-1
size: .
V: TRBV10-2
D: .
length: 15
CDR3: CASSEGSPMNTEAFF
DNA: TGCGCCAGCAGTGAAGGGAGTCCCATGAACACTGAAGCTTTCTTT

J: TRBJ1-1
size: few
V: TRBV6-6
D: .
length: 12
CDR3: CASSYDADEAFF
DNA: TGTGCCAGCAGTTACGACGCCGACGAAGCTTTCTTT

J: TRBJ2-1
size: .
V: TRBV5-1
D: .
length: 16
CDR3: CASSSGSGPPDNEQFF
DNA: TGCGCCAGCAGCTCTGGGAGCGGGCCACCAGACAATGAGCAGTTCTTC

J: TRBJ2-3
size: .
V: TRBV5-1
D: .
length: 12
CDR3: CARDSGTDTQYF
DNA: TGCGCCAGAGACTCAGGCACAGATACGCAGTATTTT

J: TRBJ2-5
size: few
V: TRBV7-9
D: .
length: 15
CDR3: CASSGLPGLPETQYF
DNA: TGTGCCAGCAGTGGACTTCCGGGACTCCCAGAGACCCAGTACTTC

J: TRBJ1-1
size: .
V: TRBV6-2/TRBV6-3
D: .
length: 15
CDR3: CASSYRPPAYTEAFF
DNA: TGTGCCAGCAGTTACAGACCCCCAGCCTACACTGAGGCTTTCTTT

J: TRBJ2-5
size: few
V: TRBV6-6
D: .
length: 13
CDR3: CASSYSAGETQYF
DNA: TGTGCCAGCAGTTACTCGGCAGGGGAGACCCAGTACTTC

J: TRBJ2-2
size: .
V: TRBV30
D: TRBD1
length: 16
CDR3: CASRGGQGFNTGELFF
DNA: TGTGCCTCCAGGGGTGGACAGGGGTTTAACACCGGGGAGCTGTTTTTT

J: TRBJ2-3
size: .
V: TRBV4-2
D: TRBD2
length: 16
CDR3: CASSQEWLAGGDTQYF
DNA: TGTGCCAGCAGCCAAGAGTGGCTAGCGGGGGGAGATACGCAGTATTTT

J: TRBJ2-5
size: .
V: TRBV12-3/TRBV12-4
D: TRBD1
length: 14
CDR3: CASARDRVQETQYF
DNA: TGTGCCAGTGCGCGGGACAGGGTCCAAGAGACCCAGTACTTC

J: TRBJ2-3
size: .
V: TRBV6-2/TRBV6-3
D: TRBD1
length: 15
CDR3: CASSSTGTGTLTQYF
DNA: TGTGCCAGCAGTTCAACCGGGACAGGGACCCTTACGCAGTATTTT

J: TRBJ1-5
size: .
V: TRBV4-1
D: .
length: 15
CDR3: CASSLGGGLGQPQHF
DNA: TGCGCCAGCAGCCTCGGGGGAGGGTTGGGGCAGCCCCAGCATTTT

J: TRBJ1-2
size: few
V: TRBV4-1
D: TRBD1
length: 15
CDR3: CASSYEQGIDYGYTF
DNA: TGCGCCAGCAGCTACGAACAGGGGATCGACTATGGCTACACCTTC

J: TRBJ2-7
size: few
V: TRBV20-1
D: .
length: 15
CDR3: CSARSRTSGLYEQYF
DNA: TGCAGTGCTAGAAGTAGGACTTCCGGCTTATACGAGCAGTACTTC